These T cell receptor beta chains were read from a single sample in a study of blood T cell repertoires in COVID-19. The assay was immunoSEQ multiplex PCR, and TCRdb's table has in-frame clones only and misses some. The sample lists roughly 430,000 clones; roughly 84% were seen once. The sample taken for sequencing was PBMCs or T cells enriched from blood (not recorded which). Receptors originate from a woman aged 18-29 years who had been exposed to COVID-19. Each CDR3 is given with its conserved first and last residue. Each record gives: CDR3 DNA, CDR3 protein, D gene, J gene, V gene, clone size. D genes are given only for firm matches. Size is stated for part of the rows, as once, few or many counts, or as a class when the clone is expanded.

CDR3nt: TGTGCCAGCTCGTTAGACAGAACCGAAGCTTTCTTT
CDR3aa: CASSLDRTEAFF
d_gene: -
j_gene: TRBJ1-1
v_gene: TRBV18
abundance: few

CDR3nt: TGTGCCAGCAAGTTGCCCAGACAGGGGTTGGGGAACACTGAAGCTTTCTTT
CDR3aa: CASKLPRQGLGNTEAFF
d_gene: TRBD1
j_gene: TRBJ1-1
v_gene: TRBV28
abundance: -

CDR3nt: TGTGCCATCAGAAGATCGGGTCTAGACTATGGCTACACCTTC
CDR3aa: CAIRRSGLDYGYTF
d_gene: -
j_gene: TRBJ1-2
v_gene: TRBV10-3
abundance: -

CDR3nt: TGTGCCAGCAGTTCTACTAGCGGGGAGATCTACGAGCAGTACTTC
CDR3aa: CASSSTSGEIYEQYF
d_gene: TRBD2
j_gene: TRBJ2-7
v_gene: TRBV2
abundance: -

CDR3nt: TGTGCCAGCAGTTTATTGGGCGGGAGGAACACCGGGGAGCTGTTTTTT
CDR3aa: CASSLLGGRNTGELFF
d_gene: TRBD2
j_gene: TRBJ2-2
v_gene: TRBV27
abundance: -

CDR3nt: TGTGCCAGTAGCTCCCCGGCAGGGGGCCCAAACTCTGGAAACACCATATATTTT
CDR3aa: CASSSPAGGPNSGNTIYF
d_gene: TRBD1
j_gene: TRBJ1-3
v_gene: TRBV19
abundance: -

CDR3nt: TGTGCCAGCAGCCCCAATCCCGGGACACGAGCTTACTACGAGCAGTACTTC
CDR3aa: CASSPNPGTRAYYEQYF
d_gene: -
j_gene: TRBJ2-7
v_gene: TRBV27
abundance: -

CDR3nt: TGTGCCAGCAGCGCCCTGCGGGCTGGCACCGGGGAGCTGTTTTTT
CDR3aa: CASSALRAGTGELFF
d_gene: -
j_gene: TRBJ2-2
v_gene: TRBV6-2/TRBV6-3
abundance: -

CDR3nt: TGTGCCAGCAGCTTAGCGGGGACTAGCGGGAGTGGAGATGAGCAGTTCTTC
CDR3aa: CASSLAGTSGSGDEQFF
d_gene: TRBD2
j_gene: TRBJ2-1
v_gene: TRBV7-9
abundance: -

CDR3nt: TGTGCCAGCCGACCGGGACAGCAAGAGACCCAGTACTTC
CDR3aa: CASRPGQQETQYF
d_gene: TRBD1
j_gene: TRBJ2-5
v_gene: TRBV11-2
abundance: -

CDR3nt: TGCGCCAGCAGCCAAGAGGTAGGCGGGGAGGAAAAACTGTTTTTT
CDR3aa: CASSQEVGGEEKLFF
d_gene: -
j_gene: TRBJ1-4
v_gene: TRBV4-3
abundance: -

CDR3nt: TGTGCCAGCTCACTAGGACAGGGCACAGATACGCAGTATTTT
CDR3aa: CASSLGQGTDTQYF
d_gene: TRBD1
j_gene: TRBJ2-3
v_gene: TRBV18
abundance: -

CDR3nt: TGTGCCAGCAGTTTGGGGACAGGGGCGAACACTGAAGCTTTCTTT
CDR3aa: CASSLGTGANTEAFF
d_gene: TRBD1
j_gene: TRBJ1-1
v_gene: TRBV28
abundance: -

CDR3nt: TGTGCCAGCACCGAGGACAGGGGCACTGAAGCTTTCTTT
CDR3aa: CASTEDRGTEAFF
d_gene: TRBD1
j_gene: TRBJ1-1
v_gene: TRBV2
abundance: -

CDR3nt: TGTGCCAGCAACCTACAGGGTTTCGGCTACACCTTC
CDR3aa: CASNLQGFGYTF
d_gene: -
j_gene: TRBJ1-2
v_gene: TRBV2
abundance: -

CDR3nt: TGTGCCAGCACTGGGCCATCAGGGGCGATCGGTGAAAAACTGTTTTTT
CDR3aa: CASTGPSGAIGEKLFF
d_gene: -
j_gene: TRBJ1-4
v_gene: TRBV2
abundance: -

CDR3nt: TGTGCCTGGAGTGTAACAGGGGCGGTTGGCTACACCTTC
CDR3aa: CAWSVTGAVGYTF
d_gene: TRBD1
j_gene: TRBJ1-2
v_gene: TRBV30
abundance: -

CDR3nt: TGTGCCAGCAGCTTGTCTCCCGGTGAGCAGTACTTC
CDR3aa: CASSLSPGEQYF
d_gene: -
j_gene: TRBJ2-7
v_gene: TRBV5-6
abundance: -

CDR3nt: TGTGCCAGCAGATCCCGACTAGCGGGCACAGATACGCAGTATTTT
CDR3aa: CASRSRLAGTDTQYF
d_gene: TRBD2
j_gene: TRBJ2-3
v_gene: TRBV28
abundance: -

CDR3nt: TGCGCCAGCAGCCCCGTACCAGGGTACGAGCAGTACTTC
CDR3aa: CASSPVPGYEQYF
d_gene: -
j_gene: TRBJ2-7
v_gene: TRBV4-1
abundance: -

CDR3nt: TGTGCCAGTATGGGCACAGGGACAAATTCACCCCTCCACTTT
CDR3aa: CASMGTGTNSPLHF
d_gene: -
j_gene: TRBJ1-6
v_gene: TRBV19
abundance: -

CDR3nt: TGTGCCAGTAGTATCGGGACAGTTGCCTACGAGCAGTACTTC
CDR3aa: CASSIGTVAYEQYF
d_gene: TRBD1
j_gene: TRBJ2-7
v_gene: TRBV19
abundance: -

CDR3nt: TGTGCCAGCAGCTTAGCGATAGTGGCAGGGGGCCAGAACACTGAAGCTTTCTTT
CDR3aa: CASSLAIVAGGQNTEAFF
d_gene: TRBD1
j_gene: TRBJ1-1
v_gene: TRBV7-2
abundance: -

CDR3nt: TGTGCCAGCAGCCGAGGACAGGCTCAGCAGTACTTC
CDR3aa: CASSRGQAQQYF
d_gene: TRBD1
j_gene: TRBJ2-7
v_gene: TRBV7-9
abundance: -

CDR3nt: TGCGCCAGCACCCAGGACTCGAGCTCCTACAATGAGCAGTTCTTC
CDR3aa: CASTQDSSSYNEQFF
d_gene: -
j_gene: TRBJ2-1
v_gene: TRBV5-1
abundance: -

CDR3nt: TGTGCCTGGAGTGGCGAAGGGGAGGTGGATCAGCCCCAGCATTTT
CDR3aa: CAWSGEGEVDQPQHF
d_gene: -
j_gene: TRBJ1-5
v_gene: TRBV30
abundance: -

CDR3nt: TGTGCGGCCAGGGAGTCTAGCGGGGTTAGCACAGATACGCAGTATTTT
CDR3aa: CAARESSGVSTDTQYF
d_gene: TRBD2
j_gene: TRBJ2-3
v_gene: TRBV28
abundance: -

CDR3nt: TGTGCCAGCACCCCGACAGGGAGCTCTGGAAACACCATATATTTT
CDR3aa: CASTPTGSSGNTIYF
d_gene: TRBD1
j_gene: TRBJ1-3
v_gene: TRBV7-8
abundance: -

CDR3nt: TGTGCCGCCAAGTCAGGGGGCTACACTGAAGCTTTCTTT
CDR3aa: CAAKSGGYTEAFF
d_gene: TRBD1
j_gene: TRBJ1-1
v_gene: TRBV2
abundance: -

CDR3nt: TGTGCCAGCTCGTTGCGACAGGGGGCCAGCTCCTATAATTCACCCCTCCACTTT
CDR3aa: CASSLRQGASSYNSPLHF
d_gene: TRBD1
j_gene: TRBJ1-6
v_gene: TRBV18
abundance: -

CDR3nt: TGCGCCAGCAGCCTCGGGACAGGGCTGGGTGGCTACACCTTC
CDR3aa: CASSLGTGLGGYTF
d_gene: TRBD1
j_gene: TRBJ1-2
v_gene: TRBV5-1
abundance: -

CDR3nt: TGTGCCAGCAGTAACGCCGAGACTAGCGATTACAATGAGCAGTTCTTC
CDR3aa: CASSNAETSDYNEQFF
d_gene: TRBD2
j_gene: TRBJ2-1
v_gene: TRBV11-3
abundance: -

CDR3nt: TGTGCCAGCAGCTTGGCAGGGATTGGAAACACCATATATTTT
CDR3aa: CASSLAGIGNTIYF
d_gene: -
j_gene: TRBJ1-3
v_gene: TRBV5-6
abundance: -

CDR3nt: TGTGCCAGCAGTCCCTGGGACAGCCTCACTGAAGCTTTCTTT
CDR3aa: CASSPWDSLTEAFF
d_gene: TRBD1
j_gene: TRBJ1-1
v_gene: TRBV27
abundance: -

CDR3nt: TGCGCCAGCAGCTTGCCCGGGACTAGCGGGTACAATGAGCAGTTCTTC
CDR3aa: CASSLPGTSGYNEQFF
d_gene: TRBD2
j_gene: TRBJ2-1
v_gene: TRBV5-1
abundance: -

CDR3nt: TGTGCCAGCAGCCCCGGTTGGGAGCAGTTCTTC
CDR3aa: CASSPGWEQFF
d_gene: -
j_gene: TRBJ2-1
v_gene: TRBV27
abundance: -

CDR3nt: TGTGCCAGTAGGCCGGGACACCAGAACTATGGCTACACCTTC
CDR3aa: CASRPGHQNYGYTF
d_gene: -
j_gene: TRBJ1-2
v_gene: TRBV19
abundance: -

CDR3nt: TGTGCCAGCAGCCCGAGAGCCTACGAGCAGTACTTC
CDR3aa: CASSPRAYEQYF
d_gene: -
j_gene: TRBJ2-7
v_gene: TRBV12-3/TRBV12-4
abundance: -

CDR3nt: TGCGCCAGCAGACCCACAGGGAGCTCCTACAATGAGCAGTTCTTC
CDR3aa: CASRPTGSSYNEQFF
d_gene: -
j_gene: TRBJ2-1
v_gene: TRBV10-2
abundance: -

CDR3nt: TGTGCCAGCAGCTTGAACGGGAGAGTAACCGGGGAGCTGTTTTTT
CDR3aa: CASSLNGRVTGELFF
d_gene: -
j_gene: TRBJ2-2
v_gene: TRBV5-4
abundance: -

CDR3nt: TGCAGTGCTAGTAGCAGGGCGTATGGCTACACCTTC
CDR3aa: CSASSRAYGYTF
d_gene: -
j_gene: TRBJ1-2
v_gene: TRBV20-1
abundance: -

CDR3nt: TGTGCCAGCATGGGACTAGCGCCCTACACCGGGGAGCTGTTTTTT
CDR3aa: CASMGLAPYTGELFF
d_gene: TRBD2
j_gene: TRBJ2-2
v_gene: TRBV25-1
abundance: -

CDR3nt: TGTGCCAGCAGCTGGCAGGGAGGGATCTACGAGCAGTACTTC
CDR3aa: CASSWQGGIYEQYF
d_gene: TRBD2
j_gene: TRBJ2-7
v_gene: TRBV5-6
abundance: -

CDR3nt: TGTGCCAGTCAAGGGACTAGCGAATACAATGAGCAGTTCTTC
CDR3aa: CASQGTSEYNEQFF
d_gene: TRBD2
j_gene: TRBJ2-1
v_gene: TRBV27
abundance: -

CDR3nt: TGTGCCAGCAGCATTTCACGGGGAAGGAGCTATAATTCACCCCTCCACTTT
CDR3aa: CASSISRGRSYNSPLHF
d_gene: -
j_gene: TRBJ1-6
v_gene: TRBV28
abundance: -

CDR3nt: TGTGCCAGCAGCTACGTTCGCGGGGGCCGAGAGACCCAGTACTTC
CDR3aa: CASSYVRGGRETQYF
d_gene: -
j_gene: TRBJ2-5
v_gene: TRBV11-2
abundance: -

CDR3nt: TGTGCCAGCAGCCGCTTCGGACAGGGATACTACGAGCAGTACTTC
CDR3aa: CASSRFGQGYYEQYF
d_gene: TRBD1
j_gene: TRBJ2-7
v_gene: TRBV6-5
abundance: -

CDR3nt: TGTGCCACCAGCTGGGGGGGACTTAAGGTTGGTGAAGCTTTCTTT
CDR3aa: CATSWGGLKVGEAFF
d_gene: -
j_gene: TRBJ1-1
v_gene: TRBV15
abundance: -

CDR3nt: TGTGCCAGCAGCCAAGATCGTAGCGGGACCTCCTACGAGCAGTACTTC
CDR3aa: CASSQDRSGTSYEQYF
d_gene: TRBD2
j_gene: TRBJ2-7
v_gene: TRBV4-2
abundance: -

CDR3nt: TGTGCCAGCAGCTTTGCAGGGGATAGTGGCTACACCTTC
CDR3aa: CASSFAGDSGYTF
d_gene: -
j_gene: TRBJ1-2
v_gene: TRBV7-2
abundance: -

CDR3nt: TGTGCCAGTAGTATGGGACAGGGTAACTATGGCTACACCTTC
CDR3aa: CASSMGQGNYGYTF
d_gene: TRBD1
j_gene: TRBJ1-2
v_gene: TRBV19
abundance: once

CDR3nt: TGTGCCAGCAGCTCCCCCAGAGGGCCCCTGAACACTGAAGCTTTCTTT
CDR3aa: CASSSPRGPLNTEAFF
d_gene: -
j_gene: TRBJ1-1
v_gene: TRBV7-8
abundance: few

CDR3nt: TGTGCCACCCGAACAGGGGGAGGCACTGAAGCTTTCTTT
CDR3aa: CATRTGGGTEAFF
d_gene: TRBD1
j_gene: TRBJ1-1
v_gene: TRBV24-1
abundance: -

CDR3nt: TGTGCCAGTTCGGGACAGGGGGGCGAAAAACTGTTTTTT
CDR3aa: CASSGQGGEKLFF
d_gene: TRBD1
j_gene: TRBJ1-4
v_gene: TRBV7-9
abundance: once

CDR3nt: TGTGCCACGTCCGGGACTAGCGTCACAGATACGCAGTATTTT
CDR3aa: CATSGTSVTDTQYF
d_gene: TRBD2
j_gene: TRBJ2-3
v_gene: TRBV15
abundance: -

CDR3nt: TGTGCCACCAGTGATCAAACTATAGAGACCCAGTACTTC
CDR3aa: CATSDQTIETQYF
d_gene: -
j_gene: TRBJ2-5
v_gene: TRBV24-1
abundance: -

CDR3nt: TGTGCCAGCAGCCCCAGTGGAGGCCTGAACACTGAAGCTTTCTTT
CDR3aa: CASSPSGGLNTEAFF
d_gene: -
j_gene: TRBJ1-1
v_gene: TRBV7-6
abundance: -